The entry below gives a single T cell receptor (beta chain) sequence along with its context. The antigen is undetermined. Among the roughly 120 subjects of the validation cohort, separate from the roughly 700-subject first cohort, were the donors. The sample comes from a study of cytomegalovirus exposure and HLA in healthy donors. Looking at the study overall: A subsequent analysis stated that the 120 validation repertoires were run on the same platform as the roughly 700 first-cohort repertoires. General observations from the study: Reportedly, cytomegalovirus status was diagnosed with high sensitivity and specificity.

Germline V gene data show CDR1 as SNHLY and CDR2 as FYNNEI. J lost 3 bases, V lost 6 bases, and 4 bases had no gene match. This CDR3 comprises 14 residues. Sequenced by immunoSEQ multiplex PCR; TCRdb stores in-frame clones only, minus some. In the table there are 200,000 or so clones, 80% to 95% of which are singletons. This rearrangement joins TRBV2 to TRBJ2-3; 9 positions match TRBD2. This receptor was taken from a woman under 30 in good health and CMV-seronegative. Sequences were obtained from PBMCs. CDR3 sequence reads: CASRQLAGTDTQYF. The CDR3 coding sequence is TGTGCCAGCAGGCAACTAGCGGGTACAGATACGCAGTATTTT.